This entry is about one T cell receptor beta chain. Antigen unknown. Germline V gene data show CDR1 as SGHRS and CDR2 as YFSETQ. The CDR3 runs to 16 residues. The V segment lost 3 bases and the J segment 8 bases; nucleotides outside the gene matches: 10. The record originates from a study of graft-versus-host responses after intestinal transplantation. Study information: Recipients were given multivisceral, liver-intestinal, or isolated intestinal transplants. For two to four years after anti-thymocyte globulin induction, all recipients took tacrolimus and steroids.

Whole-study findings and limits: Recipient marrow showed GvH clones, some seen first in ileum or blood. Where graft-donor T cell macrochimerism was present, patients had high graft-versus-host to host-versus-graft clonal ratios in allografts.

TCRdb's table, derived via immunoSEQ multiplex PCR, lists solely in-frame clones and lacks some. The data contain around 87,000 clones, roughly 90% of them singletons. The chain carries TRBV5-1 and TRBJ2-1, with 11 bases aligning to TRBD2. Here the sequenced sample was unstimulated CD8+ T cells sorted from spleen or lymph node cells, taken before transplant. The TCR was taken from a human donor who was the organ donor for an intestinal transplant. Written as DNA, the CDR3 is TGCGCCAGCAGCTCAAATAGCGGGGGGGCCACGGATGAGCAGTTCTTC. It translates to CASSSNSGGATDEQFF.